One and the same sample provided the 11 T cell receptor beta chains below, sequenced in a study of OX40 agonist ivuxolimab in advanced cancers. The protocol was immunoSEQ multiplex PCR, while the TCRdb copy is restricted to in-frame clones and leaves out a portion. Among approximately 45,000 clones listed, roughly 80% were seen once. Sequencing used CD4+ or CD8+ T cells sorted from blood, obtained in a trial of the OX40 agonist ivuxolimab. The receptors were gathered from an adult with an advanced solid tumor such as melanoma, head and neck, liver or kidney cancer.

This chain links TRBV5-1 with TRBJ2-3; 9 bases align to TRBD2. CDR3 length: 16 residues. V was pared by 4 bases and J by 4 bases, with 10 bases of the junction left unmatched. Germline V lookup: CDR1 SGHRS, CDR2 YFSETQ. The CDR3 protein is CASSRAPAGGPDTQYF. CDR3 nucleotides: TGCGCCAGCAGCCGAGCCCCAGCGGGGGGCCCAGATACGCAGTATTTT.

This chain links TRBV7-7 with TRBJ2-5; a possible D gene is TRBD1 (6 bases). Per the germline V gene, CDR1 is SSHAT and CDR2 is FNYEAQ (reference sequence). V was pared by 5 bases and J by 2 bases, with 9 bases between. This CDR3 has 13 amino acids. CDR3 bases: TGTGCCAGCAGCAACGACAGGCAAGAGACCCAGTACTTC. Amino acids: CASSNDRQETQYF.

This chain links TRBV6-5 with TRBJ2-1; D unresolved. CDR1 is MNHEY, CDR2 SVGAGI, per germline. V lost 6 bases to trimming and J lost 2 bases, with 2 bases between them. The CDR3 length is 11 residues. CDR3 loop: CASRAYNEQFF. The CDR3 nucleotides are TGTGCCAGCAGGGCCTACAATGAGCAGTTCTTC.

DNA for the CDR3: TGTGCCAGCAGCTTAAGTTCTGGACAGGGCTACAATGAGCAGTTCTTC. Its protein is CASSLSSGQGYNEQFF. The chain links TRBV7-3 to TRBJ2-1, with 8 bases lining up with TRBD1. Per the germline V gene, CDR1 is SGHTA and CDR2 is FQGTGA. The CDR3 is 16 residues long. Trimming at V came to 1 base and at J to 3 bases, leaving 5 bases not matched to a gene.

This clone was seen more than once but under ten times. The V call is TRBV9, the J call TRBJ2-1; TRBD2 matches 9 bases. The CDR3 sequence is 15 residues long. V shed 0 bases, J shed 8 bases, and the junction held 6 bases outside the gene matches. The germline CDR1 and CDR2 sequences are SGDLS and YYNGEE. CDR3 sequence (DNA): TGTGCCAGCAGCGTAGAAGGTAGCGGGGGCTATGAGCAGTTCTTC. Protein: CASSVEGSGGYEQFF.

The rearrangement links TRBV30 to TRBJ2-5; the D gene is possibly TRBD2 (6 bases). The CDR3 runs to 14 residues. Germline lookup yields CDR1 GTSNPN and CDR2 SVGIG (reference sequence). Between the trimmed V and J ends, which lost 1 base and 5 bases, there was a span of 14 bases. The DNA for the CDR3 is TGTGCCTGGAGTGGACTAGTTATTGGTGAGACCCAGTACTTC. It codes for CAWSGLVIGETQYF.

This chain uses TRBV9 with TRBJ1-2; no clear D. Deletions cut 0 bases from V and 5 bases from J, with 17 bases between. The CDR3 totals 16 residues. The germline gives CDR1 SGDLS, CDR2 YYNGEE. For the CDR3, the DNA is TGTGCCAGCAGCGTAGGAGGTGACTTTGGCCGATATGGCTACACCTTC. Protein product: CASSVGGDFGRYGYTF.

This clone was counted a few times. The CDR3 sequence: CASSSQGWDSPLHF. The CDR3 DNA is TGTGCCAGCAGCTCCCAGGGGTGGGACTCACCCCTCCACTTT. The genes are TRBV11-2 and TRBJ1-6; D perhaps matches TRBD1 (6 bases). The CDR3 loop spans 14 amino acids. Germline V gene data show CDR1 as SGHAT and CDR2 as FQNNGV. V lost 4 bases and J 10 bases, leaving 14 bases between the germline ends.

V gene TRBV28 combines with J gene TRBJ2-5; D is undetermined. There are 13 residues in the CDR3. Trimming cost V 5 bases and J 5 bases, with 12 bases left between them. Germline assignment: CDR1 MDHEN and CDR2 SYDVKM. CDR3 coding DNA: TGTGCCAGCAGTCCCTACAACCCGGAGACCCAGTACTTC. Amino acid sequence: CASSPYNPETQYF.

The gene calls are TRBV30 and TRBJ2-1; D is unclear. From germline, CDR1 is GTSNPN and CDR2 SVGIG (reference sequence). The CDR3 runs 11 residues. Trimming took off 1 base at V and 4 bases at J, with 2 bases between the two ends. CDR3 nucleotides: TGTGCCTGGAGTGAGTACAATGAGCAGTTCTTC. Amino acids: CAWSEYNEQFF.

CDR3 sequence reads: CASSYSNWGVNEKLFF. CDR3 coding DNA: TGTGCCAGCAGTTACTCGAATTGGGGGGTTAATGAAAAACTGTTTTTT. The chain employs TRBV6-5 and TRBJ1-4; a possible D gene is TRBD1 (5 bases). CDR1 and CDR2 (germline): MNHEY, SVGAGI. The CDR3 totals 16 residues. The germline V and J ends were trimmed by 0 bases and 4 bases, with 12 bases remaining between them.